The rows below give T cell receptor beta chains drawn from one sample of a study of blood T cell repertoires in COVID-19. Repertoires were generated with immunoSEQ multiplex PCR, while TCRdb's copy carries only in-frame clones and drops some. The sample yields 62,000 or so clones, about 88% seen once. Sequencing was done on a sample of peripheral blood. The receptors derive from a man in his forties or fifties with active COVID-19. The CDR3 runs from the conserved cysteine through the conserved F or W. The order of the fields is V gene, D gene, clone size, J gene, CDR3 DNA, CDR3 protein. The D gene is left open where the match is weak. Part of the rows lack a size; the others show once, few, many or a class for expanded clones.

V gene: TRBV5-1; D gene: NA; clone size: NA; J gene: TRBJ2-2; CDR3 DNA: TGCGCCAGCAGAGTTAGCGGGGAGCTGTTTTTT; CDR3 protein: CASRVSGELFF
V gene: TRBV2; D gene: NA; clone size: NA; J gene: TRBJ2-2; CDR3 DNA: TGTGCCAGTAAACCAGGGGATTTGGCCGGGGAGCTGTTTTTT; CDR3 protein: CASKPGDLAGELFF
V gene: TRBV15; D gene: TRBD1; clone size: NA; J gene: TRBJ2-3; CDR3 DNA: TGTGCCACCAGCGTCCGGGACAGAAGCACAGATACGCAGTATTTT; CDR3 protein: CATSVRDRSTDTQYF
V gene: TRBV15; D gene: TRBD2; clone size: NA; J gene: TRBJ2-1; CDR3 DNA: TGTGCCACCAGCAGTGGGCCCGGAGCGGGGGGATACAATGAGCAGTTCTTC; CDR3 protein: CATSSGPGAGGYNEQFF
V gene: TRBV15; D gene: NA; clone size: NA; J gene: TRBJ2-5; CDR3 DNA: TGTGCCACCAGCAGAGGAGGTAGCCTCCTCCAAGAGACCCAGTACTTC; CDR3 protein: CATSRGGSLLQETQYF
V gene: TRBV9; D gene: NA; clone size: NA; J gene: TRBJ2-1; CDR3 DNA: TGTGCCAGCAGCGTAGTTAGCGGCTCCTACAATGAGCAGTTCTTC; CDR3 protein: CASSVVSGSYNEQFF
V gene: TRBV9; D gene: TRBD1; clone size: NA; J gene: TRBJ1-2; CDR3 DNA: TGTGCCAGCAGCCCCAGCTACCGGACAGGGAATGGCTACACCTTC; CDR3 protein: CASSPSYRTGNGYTF
V gene: TRBV5-6; D gene: NA; clone size: NA; J gene: TRBJ2-3; CDR3 DNA: TGTGCCAGCAGCTTGATGGAGGAGCACCGTACAGATACGCAGTATTTT; CDR3 protein: CASSLMEEHRTDTQYF
V gene: TRBV13; D gene: TRBD1; clone size: NA; J gene: TRBJ2-6; CDR3 DNA: TGTGCCAGCAGCTCAGGGACAGCTGTAAATTATGGGGCCAACGTCCTGACTTTC; CDR3 protein: CASSSGTAVNYGANVLTF
V gene: TRBV6-1; D gene: TRBD2; clone size: NA; J gene: TRBJ2-3; CDR3 DNA: TGTGCCAGCAGTGAAGAGGGAATCGGGGGGGCCTTGTTTGGAGGAGATACGCAGTATTTT; CDR3 protein: CASSEEGIGGALFGGDTQYF
V gene: TRBV29-1; D gene: TRBD1; clone size: NA; J gene: TRBJ1-4; CDR3 DNA: TGCAGCGTTGGGACAGGGTCTGTAGAAAAACTGTTTTTT; CDR3 protein: CSVGTGSVEKLFF
V gene: TRBV6-5; D gene: TRBD1; clone size: NA; J gene: TRBJ1-1; CDR3 DNA: TGTGCCAGCAGTTACTTTGACAGGGACACTGAAGCTTTCTTT; CDR3 protein: CASSYFDRDTEAFF
V gene: TRBV6-1; D gene: TRBD1; clone size: NA; J gene: TRBJ1-2; CDR3 DNA: TGTGCCAGCAGTGACCAATGGCGAGGGGGCTACTATGGCTACACCTTC; CDR3 protein: CASSDQWRGGYYGYTF
V gene: TRBV2; D gene: NA; clone size: NA; J gene: TRBJ1-1; CDR3 DNA: TGTGCCAGCAGTGGCTCGTCTTCCAGGGGCACTGAAGCTTTCTTT; CDR3 protein: CASSGSSSRGTEAFF
V gene: TRBV19; D gene: NA; clone size: NA; J gene: TRBJ1-4; CDR3 DNA: TGTGCCAGTAGGCAGGTATACTGGGGCAATGAAAAACTGTTTTTT; CDR3 protein: CASRQVYWGNEKLFF
V gene: TRBV4-2; D gene: TRBD1; clone size: once; J gene: TRBJ1-4; CDR3 DNA: TGTGCCAGCAGCCAAGATTTGGGACAGGGATCCGAAAAACTGTTTTTT; CDR3 protein: CASSQDLGQGSEKLFF
V gene: TRBV3-1/TRBV3-2; D gene: TRBD2; clone size: NA; J gene: TRBJ2-2; CDR3 DNA: TGTGCCAGCAGCCAAATTAGTGCGGGGGGGAACACCGGGGAGCTGTTTTTT; CDR3 protein: CASSQISAGGNTGELFF
V gene: TRBV7-9; D gene: NA; clone size: NA; J gene: TRBJ2-7; CDR3 DNA: TGTGCCAGCAGCTTAACGCAGGGATCCCACGAGCAGTACTTC; CDR3 protein: CASSLTQGSHEQYF
V gene: TRBV5-1; D gene: NA; clone size: NA; J gene: TRBJ2-3; CDR3 DNA: TGCGCCAGCAGCCCGGGGGGCTTCGGGCAGTATTTT; CDR3 protein: CASSPGGFGQYF
V gene: TRBV5-1; D gene: NA; clone size: NA; J gene: TRBJ1-2; CDR3 DNA: TGCGCCAGCAGCTTGGATACGGGGTCTGGTGGCTACACCTTC; CDR3 protein: CASSLDTGSGGYTF
V gene: TRBV18; D gene: NA; clone size: NA; J gene: TRBJ2-3; CDR3 DNA: TGTGCCAGCTCACCCCGACGGGGGACGAGCACAGATACGCAGTATTTT; CDR3 protein: CASSPRRGTSTDTQYF
V gene: TRBV5-5; D gene: NA; clone size: once; J gene: TRBJ1-6; CDR3 DNA: TGTGCCAGCAGCTTGGGGCCACGAGGGTTCGATAATTCACCCCTCCACTTT; CDR3 protein: CASSLGPRGFDNSPLHF
V gene: TRBV5-1; D gene: TRBD2; clone size: NA; J gene: TRBJ2-3; CDR3 DNA: TGCGCCAGCAGCCCTCGGACTAGCGAACCAGATACGCAGTATTTT; CDR3 protein: CASSPRTSEPDTQYF
V gene: TRBV7-2; D gene: TRBD1; clone size: NA; J gene: TRBJ2-7; CDR3 DNA: TGTGCCAGCAGCTCACAGGGGGCGCGGTACGAGCAGTACTTC; CDR3 protein: CASSSQGARYEQYF
V gene: TRBV19; D gene: NA; clone size: NA; J gene: TRBJ2-3; CDR3 DNA: TGTGCCAGTAGTATCCCCCGGGACACAGATACGCAGTATTTT; CDR3 protein: CASSIPRDTDTQYF
V gene: TRBV5-5; D gene: TRBD1; clone size: NA; J gene: TRBJ2-1; CDR3 DNA: TGTGCCAGCAGCTTGTTGTTTGAGGCAGGGGGCGTCTACAATGAGCAGTTCTTC; CDR3 protein: CASSLLFEAGGVYNEQFF
V gene: TRBV30; D gene: NA; clone size: NA; J gene: TRBJ1-1; CDR3 DNA: TGTGCCTGGAGCCCTGGGCCGAACACTGAAGCTTTCTTT; CDR3 protein: CAWSPGPNTEAFF
V gene: TRBV29-1; D gene: NA; clone size: NA; J gene: TRBJ2-7; CDR3 DNA: TGCAGCGTTGTTGACAGTAGCTCCTACGAGCAGTACTTC; CDR3 protein: CSVVDSSSYEQYF
V gene: TRBV5-1; D gene: TRBD2; clone size: NA; J gene: TRBJ2-2; CDR3 DNA: TGCGCCAGCAGCCTGGAGCTAGCGGGGGTTAACACCGGGGAGCTGTTTTTT; CDR3 protein: CASSLELAGVNTGELFF
V gene: TRBV5-6; D gene: NA; clone size: NA; J gene: TRBJ2-1; CDR3 DNA: TGTGCCAGCAGCTTGGTCCCGACAGCGACCTACAATGAGCAGTTCTTC; CDR3 protein: CASSLVPTATYNEQFF
V gene: TRBV12-3/TRBV12-4; D gene: NA; clone size: NA; J gene: TRBJ2-5; CDR3 DNA: TGTGCCAGCAGCCTCCAAGAGACCCAGTACTTC; CDR3 protein: CASSLQETQYF
V gene: TRBV12-3/TRBV12-4; D gene: NA; clone size: NA; J gene: TRBJ1-4; CDR3 DNA: TGTGCCAGCAGGTGGAGGGTCAATGAAAAACTGTTTTTT; CDR3 protein: CASRWRVNEKLFF
V gene: TRBV7-6; D gene: TRBD1; clone size: once; J gene: TRBJ2-7; CDR3 DNA: TGTGCCAGCAGCTTAGGGACAGGGAACTCTTACGAGCAGTACTTC; CDR3 protein: CASSLGTGNSYEQYF
V gene: TRBV29-1; D gene: TRBD2; clone size: NA; J gene: TRBJ2-1; CDR3 DNA: TGCAGCGCCACTAGCGGCTCCTACAATGAGCAGTTCTTC; CDR3 protein: CSATSGSYNEQFF
V gene: TRBV5-4; D gene: NA; clone size: NA; J gene: TRBJ2-6; CDR3 DNA: TGTGCCAGCAGCTCACAGGGAACCCACTCTGGGGCCAACGTCCTGACTTTC; CDR3 protein: CASSSQGTHSGANVLTF
V gene: TRBV14; D gene: NA; clone size: NA; J gene: TRBJ1-2; CDR3 DNA: TGTGCCAGCAGCCTACTGGGGCAGGGCTATGGCTACACCTTC; CDR3 protein: CASSLLGQGYGYTF
V gene: TRBV4-1; D gene: TRBD2; clone size: NA; J gene: TRBJ2-4; CDR3 DNA: TGCGCCAGCAGTGTAGCGGGGCCAGCCAAAAACATTCAGTACTTC; CDR3 protein: CASSVAGPAKNIQYF
V gene: TRBV7-9; D gene: NA; clone size: NA; J gene: TRBJ2-3; CDR3 DNA: TGTGCCAGCGGGCAGCTCACAGATACGCAGTATTTT; CDR3 protein: CASGQLTDTQYF
V gene: TRBV5-4; D gene: TRBD1; clone size: NA; J gene: TRBJ1-2; CDR3 DNA: TGTGCCAGCAGCTTGGCCTATGAAGGGGGCGATGGCTACACCTTC; CDR3 protein: CASSLAYEGGDGYTF
V gene: TRBV7-8; D gene: TRBD1; clone size: NA; J gene: TRBJ2-1; CDR3 DNA: TGTGCCAGCAGCCGGGACAGGGGGCGCGTCAATGAGCAGTTCTTC; CDR3 protein: CASSRDRGRVNEQFF
V gene: TRBV5-3; D gene: TRBD1; clone size: NA; J gene: TRBJ1-2; CDR3 DNA: TGTGCCAGAAGCTTGGAGCCCAGGGGGCGATTTGGCTACACCTTC; CDR3 protein: CARSLEPRGRFGYTF
V gene: TRBV13; D gene: TRBD2; clone size: NA; J gene: TRBJ2-2; CDR3 DNA: TGTGCCAGCAGCATCAGCCGCGGGGGGGGCAGGACGAACACCGGGGAGCTGTTTTTT; CDR3 protein: CASSISRGGGRTNTGELFF